A selection of T cell receptor beta chains follows, all from one sample in a study of vaccination and CD4 T cells after COVID-19. Their cognate antigens are unknown. MiXCR, applied by TCRdb to the PCR reads, yields one record per CDR3 protein. This table has around 10,000 distinct CDR3 sequences, roughly 53% appearing once. Material: CD4+ T cells from blood, cultured in vitro. The receptors stem from a human donor who had recovered from COVID-19. Both conserved end residues are part of each CDR3. The order of the fields is CDR3 length, D gene, J gene, clone size, V gene, CDR3 DNA, CDR3 protein. A D gene is named only where the DNA matches it firmly. Where a row states a size, it is once, few, many or the class of an expanded clone; other rows omit it.

cdr3_length: 13; d_call: -; j_call: TRBJ1-5; clone_size: -; v_call: TRBV6-1; cdr3_nt: TGTGCCAGCAAGGCTTATAGCAATCAGCCCCAGCATTTT; cdr3_aa: CASKAYSNQPQHF
cdr3_length: 12; d_call: TRBD1; j_call: TRBJ1-4; clone_size: few; v_call: TRBV20-1; cdr3_nt: TGCAGTGCTCAAGGTGGGACAGCGGAACTGTTTTTT; cdr3_aa: CSAQGGTAELFF
cdr3_length: 13; d_call: -; j_call: TRBJ1-1; clone_size: once; v_call: TRBV6-2/TRBV6-3; cdr3_nt: TGTGCCCGAATCAAGGGGAGGAACACTGAAGCTTTCTTT; cdr3_aa: CARIKGRNTEAFF
cdr3_length: 13; d_call: -; j_call: TRBJ2-7; clone_size: -; v_call: TRBV5-1; cdr3_nt: TGCGCCAGCAGCTTAGAGGGAACCTACGAGCAGTACTTC; cdr3_aa: CASSLEGTYEQYF
cdr3_length: 15; d_call: -; j_call: TRBJ2-3; clone_size: few; v_call: TRBV20-1; cdr3_nt: TGCAGTGCTACTAGGAGGCTGGGCAACACAGATACGCAGTATTTT; cdr3_aa: CSATRRLGNTDTQYF
cdr3_length: 16; d_call: TRBD2; j_call: TRBJ2-1; clone_size: -; v_call: TRBV7-2; cdr3_nt: TGTGCCAGCAGCATCGGGACTAGCGGCCTACCGTTTGAGCAGTTCTTC; cdr3_aa: CASSIGTSGLPFEQFF
cdr3_length: 14; d_call: TRBD1; j_call: TRBJ2-7; clone_size: -; v_call: TRBV19; cdr3_nt: TGTGCCAGTAGTATCCGACAGGGCAACTACGAGCAGTACTTC; cdr3_aa: CASSIRQGNYEQYF
cdr3_length: 13; d_call: -; j_call: TRBJ1-1; clone_size: -; v_call: TRBV6-4; cdr3_nt: TGTGCCAGCAGTGCCACTGGGGGCTCTGAAGCTTTCTTT; cdr3_aa: CASSATGGSEAFF
cdr3_length: 17; d_call: -; j_call: TRBJ1-5; clone_size: few; v_call: TRBV27; cdr3_nt: TGTGCCAGCAGTTTATCAGGAGGGTTGGGACTCAATCAGCCCCAGCATTTT; cdr3_aa: CASSLSGGLGLNQPQHF
cdr3_length: 13; d_call: -; j_call: TRBJ1-2; clone_size: few; v_call: TRBV20-1; cdr3_nt: TGCAGTGCCCTCAGACAGTCTAACTATGGCTACACCTTC; cdr3_aa: CSALRQSNYGYTF
cdr3_length: 14; d_call: -; j_call: TRBJ2-2; clone_size: -; v_call: TRBV20-1; cdr3_nt: TGCAGTGCTAGGGTCGTAGCGTTTAGCGGGGAGCTGTTTTTT; cdr3_aa: CSARVVAFSGELFF
cdr3_length: 16; d_call: TRBD1; j_call: TRBJ1-5; clone_size: few; v_call: TRBV27; cdr3_nt: TGTGCCAGCAGCCCCTGGACAGGGGGAGACAATCAGCCCCAGCATTTT; cdr3_aa: CASSPWTGGDNQPQHF
cdr3_length: 14; d_call: -; j_call: TRBJ2-2; clone_size: -; v_call: TRBV4-3; cdr3_nt: TGCGCCAGCAGCCAAGATGGGACGTCCGGGGAGCTGTTTTTT; cdr3_aa: CASSQDGTSGELFF
cdr3_length: 14; d_call: TRBD2; j_call: TRBJ2-1; clone_size: -; v_call: TRBV19; cdr3_nt: TGTGCCAGTAGTATAGGACTAGCGGGCAATGAGCAGTTCTTC; cdr3_aa: CASSIGLAGNEQFF
cdr3_length: 13; d_call: -; j_call: TRBJ1-2; clone_size: few; v_call: TRBV19; cdr3_nt: TGTGCCACCACCCAAACGATGACAGGTGGCTACACCTTC; cdr3_aa: CATTQTMTGGYTF
cdr3_length: 14; d_call: TRBD1; j_call: TRBJ1-5; clone_size: -; v_call: TRBV20-1; cdr3_nt: TGCAGTGCTTCAGACAGGGGGGGGGATCAGCCCCAGCATTTT; cdr3_aa: CSASDRGGDQPQHF
cdr3_length: 13; d_call: -; j_call: TRBJ1-2; clone_size: -; v_call: TRBV12-3/TRBV12-4; cdr3_nt: TGTGCCAGCAGTCCCGACGGCCTGCACCGCTACACCTTC; cdr3_aa: CASSPDGLHRYTF
cdr3_length: 13; d_call: -; j_call: TRBJ1-1; clone_size: few; v_call: TRBV15; cdr3_nt: TGTGCCACCTCCCAGGAACCGAACACTGAAGCTTTCTTT; cdr3_aa: CATSQEPNTEAFF
cdr3_length: 15; d_call: -; j_call: TRBJ1-2; clone_size: -; v_call: TRBV7-2; cdr3_nt: TGTGCCAGCAGCTTATTGGGCAGGGCTAACTATGGCTACACCTTC; cdr3_aa: CASSLLGRANYGYTF
cdr3_length: 13; d_call: -; j_call: TRBJ1-1; clone_size: few; v_call: TRBV7-9; cdr3_nt: TGTGCCAGCAGCCTACGAGGGAACACTGAAGCTTTCTTT; cdr3_aa: CASSLRGNTEAFF
cdr3_length: 15; d_call: TRBD1; j_call: TRBJ2-7; clone_size: once; v_call: TRBV5-4; cdr3_nt: TGTGCCAGCAGCTTGGAGGGACAGGGAATTGGGGAGCAGTACTTC; cdr3_aa: CASSLEGQGIGEQYF
cdr3_length: 14; d_call: TRBD1; j_call: TRBJ2-7; clone_size: -; v_call: TRBV7-2; cdr3_nt: TGTGCCAGCAGCTTACGACAGGGTGGTATCGAGCAGTACTTC; cdr3_aa: CASSLRQGGIEQYF
cdr3_length: 15; d_call: TRBD1; j_call: TRBJ1-2; clone_size: few; v_call: TRBV20-1; cdr3_nt: TGCAGTGCAGGGGGACAGGGAGCCCTCAACTATGGCTACACCTTC; cdr3_aa: CSAGGQGALNYGYTF
cdr3_length: 14; d_call: -; j_call: TRBJ2-3; clone_size: -; v_call: TRBV7-2; cdr3_nt: TGTGCCAGCAGCCCCGGGACTAGCACAGATACGCAGTATTTT; cdr3_aa: CASSPGTSTDTQYF
cdr3_length: 15; d_call: TRBD2; j_call: TRBJ2-3; clone_size: few; v_call: TRBV6-1; cdr3_nt: TGTGCCAGCAACCGACTAGCGGGGGTCACAGATACGCAGTATTTT; cdr3_aa: CASNRLAGVTDTQYF
cdr3_length: 15; d_call: -; j_call: TRBJ2-3; clone_size: -; v_call: TRBV20-1; cdr3_nt: TGCAGTGCTAGTGGGCACGGAGGGAACACAGATACGCAGTATTTT; cdr3_aa: CSASGHGGNTDTQYF
cdr3_length: 13; d_call: -; j_call: TRBJ1-3; clone_size: -; v_call: TRBV4-1; cdr3_nt: TGCGCCAGCAGCCAAGAATTCGGACGCACCATATATTTT; cdr3_aa: CASSQEFGRTIYF
cdr3_length: 15; d_call: TRBD1; j_call: TRBJ2-7; clone_size: few; v_call: TRBV7-2; cdr3_nt: TGTGCCAGCAGCTTAAGGCAGGGGGCTGTCTACGAGCAGTACTTC; cdr3_aa: CASSLRQGAVYEQYF
cdr3_length: 12; d_call: -; j_call: TRBJ1-6; clone_size: -; v_call: TRBV7-9; cdr3_nt: TGTGCCAGCAGCTTAGATAATTCACCCCTCCACTTT; cdr3_aa: CASSLDNSPLHF
cdr3_length: 13; d_call: TRBD1; j_call: TRBJ1-6; clone_size: -; v_call: TRBV7-2; cdr3_nt: TGTGCCAGCAGCTTCCGACAGGGTGACACCCTCCACTTT; cdr3_aa: CASSFRQGDTLHF
cdr3_length: 14; d_call: -; j_call: TRBJ2-7; clone_size: -; v_call: TRBV6-1; cdr3_nt: TGTGCCAGCAGGGATGGGACACATACCTACGAGCAGTACTTC; cdr3_aa: CASRDGTHTYEQYF
cdr3_length: 15; d_call: TRBD1; j_call: TRBJ1-5; clone_size: once; v_call: TRBV20-1; cdr3_nt: TGCAGTGCTAGAGACCCCACAGGGGGTAATCAGCCCCAGCATTTT; cdr3_aa: CSARDPTGGNQPQHF
cdr3_length: 15; d_call: -; j_call: TRBJ1-6; clone_size: few; v_call: TRBV7-2; cdr3_nt: TGTGCCAGCAGCGAAAGACAGGCCCATAATTCACCCCTCCACTTT; cdr3_aa: CASSERQAHNSPLHF
cdr3_length: 15; d_call: -; j_call: TRBJ1-4; clone_size: -; v_call: TRBV7-2; cdr3_nt: TGTGCCAGCAGCTCCGGGGGGCAGGGTAATGAAAAACTGTTTTTT; cdr3_aa: CASSSGGQGNEKLFF
cdr3_length: 16; d_call: TRBD2; j_call: TRBJ2-7; clone_size: -; v_call: TRBV28; cdr3_nt: TGTGCCAGCTCCAATCCAAGGGTGGGACTAGATATAAAACAGTACTTC; cdr3_aa: CASSNPRVGLDIKQYF
cdr3_length: 14; d_call: TRBD1; j_call: TRBJ1-5; clone_size: -; v_call: TRBV6-2/TRBV6-3; cdr3_nt: TGTGCCAGCAGTTCCAGGACAGGTAATCAGCCCCAGCATTTT; cdr3_aa: CASSSRTGNQPQHF
cdr3_length: 14; d_call: TRBD1; j_call: TRBJ2-7; clone_size: -; v_call: TRBV7-8; cdr3_nt: TGTGCCAGCAGCTTAGGGACAGGGGCCTACGAGCAGTACTTC; cdr3_aa: CASSLGTGAYEQYF
cdr3_length: 13; d_call: -; j_call: TRBJ1-1; clone_size: -; v_call: TRBV18; cdr3_nt: TGTGCCAGCTCACCGACGATGAACACTGAAGCTTTCTTT; cdr3_aa: CASSPTMNTEAFF
cdr3_length: 14; d_call: -; j_call: TRBJ1-3; clone_size: -; v_call: TRBV15; cdr3_nt: TGTGCCACCAGCAGAGGGGTGGCTGGAAACACCATATATTTT; cdr3_aa: CATSRGVAGNTIYF
cdr3_length: 16; d_call: TRBD2; j_call: TRBJ2-1; clone_size: -; v_call: TRBV7-9; cdr3_nt: TGTGCCAGCAGCTTCCCTAGCGGGACGGGATACAATGAGCAGTTCTTC; cdr3_aa: CASSFPSGTGYNEQFF
cdr3_length: 14; d_call: -; j_call: TRBJ2-7; clone_size: -; v_call: TRBV27; cdr3_nt: TGTGCCAGCCGTCCGTATCCCAGCTCCTACGAGCAGTACTTC; cdr3_aa: CASRPYPSSYEQYF
cdr3_length: 16; d_call: -; j_call: TRBJ1-2; clone_size: -; v_call: TRBV10-3; cdr3_nt: TGTGCCATCAGTGAGTCCCCGGGGGGGCCGAACTATGGCTACACCTTC; cdr3_aa: CAISESPGGPNYGYTF
cdr3_length: 16; d_call: -; j_call: TRBJ1-5; clone_size: -; v_call: TRBV12-1; cdr3_nt: TGTGCCAGCAGCTTTGACTTTTTCAGGGGATATCAGCCCCAGCATTTT; cdr3_aa: CASSFDFFRGYQPQHF
cdr3_length: 15; d_call: -; j_call: TRBJ2-5; clone_size: -; v_call: TRBV7-6; cdr3_nt: TGTGCCAGCAGCTTCGCCGGGGGACTTCAAGAGACCCAGTACTTC; cdr3_aa: CASSFAGGLQETQYF